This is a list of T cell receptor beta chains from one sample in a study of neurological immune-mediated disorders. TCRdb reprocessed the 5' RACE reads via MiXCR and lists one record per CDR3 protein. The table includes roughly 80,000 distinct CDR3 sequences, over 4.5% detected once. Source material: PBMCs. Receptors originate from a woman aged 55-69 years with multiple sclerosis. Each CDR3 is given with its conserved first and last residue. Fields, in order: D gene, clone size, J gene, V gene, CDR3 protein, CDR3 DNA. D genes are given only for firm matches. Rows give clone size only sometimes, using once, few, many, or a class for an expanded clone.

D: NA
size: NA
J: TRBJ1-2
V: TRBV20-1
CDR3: CSATEEVGVDYGYTF
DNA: TGCAGTGCTACTGAGGAAGTGGGGGTTGACTATGGCTACACCTTC

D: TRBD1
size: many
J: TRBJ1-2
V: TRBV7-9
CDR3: CASTTGGGLFGYTF
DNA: TGTGCCAGCACTACAGGGGGAGGTCTGTTTGGCTACACCTTC

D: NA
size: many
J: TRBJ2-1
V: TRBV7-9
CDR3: CASSARVSSYNEQFF
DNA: TGTGCCAGCAGCGCCAGGGTCAGCTCCTACAATGAGCAGTTCTTC

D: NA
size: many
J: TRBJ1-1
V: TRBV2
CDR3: CASTRAGTAFEAFF
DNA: TGTGCCAGCACCAGAGCGGGGACGGCCTTTGAAGCTTTCTTT

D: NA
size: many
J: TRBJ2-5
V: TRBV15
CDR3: CATTERLAIQETQYF
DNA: TGTGCCACGACGGAACGGCTAGCCATCCAAGAGACCCAGTACTTC

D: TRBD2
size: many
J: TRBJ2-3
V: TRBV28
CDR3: CASSPRGSGGTDTQYF
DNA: TGTGCCAGCAGCCCCCGGGGGAGCGGGGGCACAGATACGCAGTATTTT

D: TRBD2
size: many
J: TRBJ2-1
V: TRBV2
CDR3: CASTSGGYNEQFF
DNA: TGTGCCAGCACTAGCGGGGGGTACAATGAGCAGTTCTTC

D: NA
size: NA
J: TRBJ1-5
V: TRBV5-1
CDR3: CASSLVVNQPQHF
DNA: TGCGCCAGCAGCTTGGTAGTGAATCAGCCCCAGCATTTT

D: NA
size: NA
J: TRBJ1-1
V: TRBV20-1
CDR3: CSASSRALRAFF
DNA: TGCAGTGCTAGTAGCAGGGCTCTCCGAGCTTTCTTT

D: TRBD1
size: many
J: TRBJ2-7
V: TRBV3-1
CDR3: CASSRTGEEQYF
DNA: TGTGCCAGCAGCAGGACAGGGGAAGAGCAGTACTTC

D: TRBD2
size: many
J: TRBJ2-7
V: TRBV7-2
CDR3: CASSLSPFTGTSGGAQYEQYF
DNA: TGTGCCAGCAGCTTAAGCCCATTCACTGGGACTAGCGGGGGGGCCCAATACGAGCAGTACTTC

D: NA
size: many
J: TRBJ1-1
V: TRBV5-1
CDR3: CASSLEAAVNTEAFF
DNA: TGCGCCAGCAGCTTGGAGGCGGCGGTGAACACTGAAGCTTTCTTT

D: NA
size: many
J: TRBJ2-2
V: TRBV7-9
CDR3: CASSFRGPLLTGELFF
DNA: TGTGCCAGCAGCTTTCGGGGACCCTTGCTCACCGGGGAGCTGTTTTTT

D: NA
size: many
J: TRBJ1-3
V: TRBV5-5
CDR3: CASSLLGPSSSSGNTIYF
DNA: TGTGCCAGCAGCTTGTTGGGTCCTTCTTCGAGCTCTGGAAACACCATATATTTT

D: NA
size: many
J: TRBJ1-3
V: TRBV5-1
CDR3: CASSTGGTNSGNTIYF
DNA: TGCGCCAGCAGCACCGGGGGAACAAACTCTGGAAACACCATATATTTT

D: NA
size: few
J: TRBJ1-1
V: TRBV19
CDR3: CASSNPTTVLGAFF
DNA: TGTGCCAGTAGTAACCCCACCACGGTACTGGGAGCTTTCTTT

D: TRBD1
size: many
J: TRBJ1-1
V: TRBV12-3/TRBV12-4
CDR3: CASSFRTGGRTEAFF
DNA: TGTGCCAGCAGTTTTCGGACAGGGGGGAGGACTGAAGCTTTCTTT

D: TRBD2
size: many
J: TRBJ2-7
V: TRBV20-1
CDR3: CSPREGAYEQYF
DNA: TGCAGTCCTCGGGAGGGAGCCTACGAGCAGTACTTC

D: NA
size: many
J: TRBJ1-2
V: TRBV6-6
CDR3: CASTQGRGQNNYGYTF
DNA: TGTGCCAGCACCCAAGGGAGGGGTCAGAATAACTATGGCTACACCTTC

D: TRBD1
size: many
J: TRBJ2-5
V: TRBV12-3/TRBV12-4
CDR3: CASRSTGQGGKTQYF
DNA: TGTGCCAGCAGGTCTACCGGACAGGGGGGAAAGACCCAGTACTTC

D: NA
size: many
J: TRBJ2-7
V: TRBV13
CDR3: CASSLRAYEQYF
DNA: TGTGCCAGCAGCTTAAGGGCCTACGAGCAGTACTTC

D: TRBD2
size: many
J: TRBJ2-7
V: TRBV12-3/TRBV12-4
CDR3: CASLRRGETYEQYF
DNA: TGTGCCAGCCTACGTCGGGGGGAAACCTACGAGCAGTACTTC

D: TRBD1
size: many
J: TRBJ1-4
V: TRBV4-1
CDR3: CASSRSGTANEKLFF
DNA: TGCGCCAGCAGCCGGTCCGGGACAGCTAATGAAAAACTGTTTTTT

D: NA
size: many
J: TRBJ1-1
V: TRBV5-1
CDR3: CASSRSNTEAFF
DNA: TGCGCCAGCAGCCGATCTAACACTGAAGCTTTCTTT

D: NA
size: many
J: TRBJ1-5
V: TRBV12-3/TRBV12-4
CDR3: CASSLDGGTPGRAQHF
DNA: TGTGCCAGCAGTTTAGACGGGGGTACTCCCGGTCGGGCCCAGCATTTT

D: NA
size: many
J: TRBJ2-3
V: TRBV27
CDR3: CASSRGWGLTSSTDTQYF
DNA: TGTGCCAGCAGTCGCGGATGGGGCCTAACATCTAGCACAGATACGCAGTATTTT

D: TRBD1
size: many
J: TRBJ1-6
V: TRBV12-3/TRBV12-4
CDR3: CASSPRTGYNSPLHF
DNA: TGTGCCAGCAGTCCGCGGACAGGCTATAATTCACCCCTCCACTTT

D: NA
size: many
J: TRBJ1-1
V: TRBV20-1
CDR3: CSARRDGRLTEAFF
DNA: TGCAGTGCTCGGCGGGACGGCCGCTTGACTGAAGCTTTCTTT

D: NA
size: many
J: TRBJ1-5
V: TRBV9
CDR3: CASSVGAGNSNQPQHF
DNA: TGTGCCAGCAGCGTAGGGGCAGGAAATAGCAATCAGCCCCAGCATTTT

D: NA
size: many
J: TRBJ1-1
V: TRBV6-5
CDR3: CASNSLVGTKNTEAFF
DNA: TGTGCCAGCAACTCTCTCGTGGGGACAAAGAACACTGAAGCTTTCTTT

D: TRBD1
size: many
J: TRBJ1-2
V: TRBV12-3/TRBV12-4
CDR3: CASSPTGAKGYTF
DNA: TGTGCCAGCAGTCCGACAGGGGCGAAGGGCTACACCTTC

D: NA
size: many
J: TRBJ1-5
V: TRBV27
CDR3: CASTPTVAGNQPQHF
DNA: TGTGCCAGCACACCGACGGTAGCGGGCAATCAGCCCCAGCATTTT

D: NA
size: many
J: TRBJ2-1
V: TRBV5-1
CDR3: CASSLDRNEQFF
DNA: TGCGCCAGCAGCCTAGACAGAAATGAGCAGTTCTTC

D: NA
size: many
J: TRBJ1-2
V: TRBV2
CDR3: CAGLQGRNGYTF
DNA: TGTGCCGGTCTACAAGGGAGGAATGGCTACACCTTC

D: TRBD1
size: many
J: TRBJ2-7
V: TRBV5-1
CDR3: CASSFRDSLYEQYF
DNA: TGCGCCAGCAGCTTCCGGGACAGCTTATACGAGCAGTACTTC

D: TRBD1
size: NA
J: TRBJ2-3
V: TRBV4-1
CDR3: CASSQDLDRGQADTQYF
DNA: TGCGCCAGCAGCCAAGATTTGGACAGGGGGCAGGCAGATACGCAGTATTTT

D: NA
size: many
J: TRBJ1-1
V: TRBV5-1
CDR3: CASSLGVPNTEAFF
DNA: TGCGCCAGCAGCTTAGGGGTGCCGAACACTGAAGCTTTCTTT

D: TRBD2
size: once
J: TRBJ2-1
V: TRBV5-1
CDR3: CASSLVVAGANEQFF
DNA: TGCGCCAGCAGCTTGGTGGTAGCGGGGGCCAATGAGCAGTTCTTC

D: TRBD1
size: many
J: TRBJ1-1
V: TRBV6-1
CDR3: CASSRDRGSYEAFF
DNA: TGTGCCAGCAGCCGGGACAGGGGCTCCTATGAAGCTTTCTTT

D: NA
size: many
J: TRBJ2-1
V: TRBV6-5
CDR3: CASSYSLGYNEQFF
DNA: TGTGCCAGCAGTTACTCATTGGGATACAATGAGCAGTTCTTC

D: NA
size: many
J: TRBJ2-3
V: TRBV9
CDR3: CASSLSGFNTDTQYF
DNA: TGTGCCAGCAGCCTTAGCGGCTTCAACACAGATACGCAGTATTTT